This is a list of T cell receptor beta chains from one sample in a study of CD8 T cells in ankylosing spondylitis. In TCRdb, the 5' RACE reads were re-called with MiXCR into one record per CDR3 protein. The table records around 150,000 distinct CDR3 sequences, around 18% of them present only once. Input material: blood, either unsorted or a sorted T cell fraction (not recorded which). These receptor sequences come from a male donor with ankylosing spondylitis or in good health (not recorded which). Both conserved end residues are part of each CDR3. The D gene is left open where the match is weak. Part of the rows lack a size; the others show once, few, many or a class for expanded clones.

clone size: many; J gene: TRBJ2-7; V gene: TRBV19; D gene: TRBD2; CDR3 DNA: TGTGCCAGTAGTATGCCGGGACTAGCGTTCTACGAGCAGTACTTC; CDR3 protein: CASSMPGLAFYEQYF
clone size: .; J gene: TRBJ2-3; V gene: TRBV15; D gene: .; CDR3 DNA: TGTGCCACCAGCGGCGAAAAGCGGAATACGCAGTATTTT; CDR3 protein: CATSGEKRNTQYF
clone size: many; J gene: TRBJ2-2; V gene: TRBV10-3; D gene: .; CDR3 DNA: TGTGCCATCAGGGCCGACACCGGGGAGCTGTTTTTT; CDR3 protein: CAIRADTGELFF
clone size: .; J gene: TRBJ1-4; V gene: TRBV5-1; D gene: .; CDR3 DNA: TGCGCCAGCAGCTTCCAGGGGATTGTAGAGGAAAAACTGTTTTTT; CDR3 protein: CASSFQGIVEEKLFF
clone size: .; J gene: TRBJ2-1; V gene: TRBV6-1; D gene: .; CDR3 DNA: TGTGCCAGCAGCTCGGGGGCGGGACTCTCCTACAGTGAGCAGTTCTTC; CDR3 protein: CASSSGAGLSYSEQFF
clone size: many; J gene: TRBJ2-1; V gene: TRBV7-2; D gene: TRBD2; CDR3 DNA: TGTGCCAGCAGCCCGGGGATGGGAGGGACCTACAATGAGCAGTTCTTC; CDR3 protein: CASSPGMGGTYNEQFF
clone size: few; J gene: TRBJ2-3; V gene: TRBV11-2; D gene: TRBD1; CDR3 DNA: TGTGCCAGCAGCCTAGGGGGCACCCCTAGCACAGATACGCAGTATTTT; CDR3 protein: CASSLGGTPSTDTQYF
clone size: many; J gene: TRBJ2-5; V gene: TRBV29-1; D gene: TRBD1; CDR3 DNA: TGCAGCGTAGGACAGGCCCAAGAGACCCAGTACTTC; CDR3 protein: CSVGQAQETQYF
clone size: many; J gene: TRBJ2-2; V gene: TRBV5-5; D gene: .; CDR3 DNA: TGTGCCAGCAGCCCCAGGGACACCTACACCGGGGAGCTGTTTTTT; CDR3 protein: CASSPRDTYTGELFF
clone size: .; J gene: TRBJ1-6; V gene: TRBV6-6; D gene: TRBD1; CDR3 DNA: TGTGCCAGCAGGTCATCCGGGACAGGCGATTCACCCCTCCACTTT; CDR3 protein: CASRSSGTGDSPLHF
clone size: few; J gene: TRBJ1-3; V gene: TRBV18; D gene: TRBD1; CDR3 DNA: TGTGCCAGCTCACCGCTGACAGGGCCTGGAAACACCATATATTTT; CDR3 protein: CASSPLTGPGNTIYF
clone size: .; J gene: TRBJ2-1; V gene: TRBV5-1; D gene: TRBD2; CDR3 DNA: TGCGCCAGCAGCTTGGGGCTAGCGGGAAACAATGAGCAGTTCTTC; CDR3 protein: CASSLGLAGNNEQFF
clone size: many; J gene: TRBJ2-1; V gene: TRBV2; D gene: TRBD2; CDR3 DNA: TGTGCCAGCAGCTTAGCGGGGCGGGCAGATGAGCAGTTCTTC; CDR3 protein: CASSLAGRADEQFF
clone size: many; J gene: TRBJ1-4; V gene: TRBV28; D gene: .; CDR3 DNA: TGTGCCAGCAGTTCTCAGCTCCGGGACCCTAATGAAAAACTGTTTTTT; CDR3 protein: CASSSQLRDPNEKLFF
clone size: few; J gene: TRBJ2-1; V gene: TRBV24-1; D gene: TRBD1; CDR3 DNA: TGTGCCACCAGTGACCAGGACAGGGTTCCCTCCAATGAGCAGTTCTTC; CDR3 protein: CATSDQDRVPSNEQFF
clone size: many; J gene: TRBJ2-2; V gene: TRBV12-3/TRBV12-4; D gene: .; CDR3 DNA: TGTGCCAGCACCCCATGGGGGGGGGAGCTGTTTTTT; CDR3 protein: CASTPWGGELFF
clone size: many; J gene: TRBJ1-1; V gene: TRBV20-1; D gene: .; CDR3 DNA: TGCAGCCCCCCCGAGGCCTACACTGAAGCTTTCTTT; CDR3 protein: CSPPEAYTEAFF
clone size: many; J gene: TRBJ2-3; V gene: TRBV10-3; D gene: TRBD2; CDR3 DNA: TGTGCCATCAGTGGGTTAGCGGGGCCAGATACGCAGTATTTT; CDR3 protein: CAISGLAGPDTQYF
clone size: many; J gene: TRBJ2-6; V gene: TRBV27; D gene: TRBD1; CDR3 DNA: TGTGCCAGCAGTTTATCGCAGGGGGTGGGCTCTGGGGCCAACGTCCTGACTTTC; CDR3 protein: CASSLSQGVGSGANVLTF
clone size: few; J gene: TRBJ2-5; V gene: TRBV4-1; D gene: .; CDR3 DNA: TGCGCCAGCAGCCGATTCCCTGCGGGCAGTTCCCAAGAGACCCAGTACTTC; CDR3 protein: CASSRFPAGSSQETQYF
clone size: many; J gene: TRBJ2-2; V gene: TRBV24-1; D gene: .; CDR3 DNA: TGTGCCACCAGTGATTTGTACAGGGCCCCCGGGGAGCTGTTTTTT; CDR3 protein: CATSDLYRAPGELFF
clone size: .; J gene: TRBJ2-3; V gene: TRBV28; D gene: TRBD1; CDR3 DNA: TGTGCCAGCAGTGGACAGGAGCCTTCTAGCACAGATACGCAGTATTTT; CDR3 protein: CASSGQEPSSTDTQYF
clone size: .; J gene: TRBJ2-7; V gene: TRBV10-3; D gene: TRBD1; CDR3 DNA: TGTGCCATCAGTCCGGACAGGGGTGGGTACGAGCAGTACTTC; CDR3 protein: CAISPDRGGYEQYF
clone size: once; J gene: TRBJ2-1; V gene: TRBV6-5; D gene: TRBD2; CDR3 DNA: TGTGCCAGCAGTTACCGACCGGGACTAGCGGGAGTTGGTAATGAGCAGTTCTTC; CDR3 protein: CASSYRPGLAGVGNEQFF
clone size: .; J gene: TRBJ2-1; V gene: TRBV29-1; D gene: .; CDR3 DNA: TGCAGCGTCCAAGGATTGGGCTCTCGGGCGGGCAATGTGCAGTTCTTC; CDR3 protein: CSVQGLGSRAGNVQFF
clone size: .; J gene: TRBJ1-6; V gene: TRBV20-1; D gene: .; CDR3 DNA: TGCAGTGCTAGAGATTCGGCAGAAAGCGTAAATTCACCCCTCCACTTT; CDR3 protein: CSARDSAESVNSPLHF
clone size: few; J gene: TRBJ2-7; V gene: TRBV21-1; D gene: .; CDR3 DNA: TGTGCCAGCGTCCCCCTAAACTACTACGAGCAGTACTTC; CDR3 protein: CASVPLNYYEQYF
clone size: .; J gene: TRBJ2-6; V gene: TRBV6-1; D gene: .; CDR3 DNA: TGTGCCAGCAGGCGGGTGACTCTGGCTGGGGCCAACGTCCTGACTTTC; CDR3 protein: CASRRVTLAGANVLTF
clone size: few; J gene: TRBJ2-7; V gene: TRBV5-1; D gene: .; CDR3 DNA: TGCGCCAGCAGCTTATTATCTGCAGCCTACGAGCAGTACTTC; CDR3 protein: CASSLLSAAYEQYF
clone size: many; J gene: TRBJ2-5; V gene: TRBV27; D gene: .; CDR3 DNA: TGTGCCAGCAGTTTTTCCGGAGAGACCCAGTACTTC; CDR3 protein: CASSFSGETQYF
clone size: many; J gene: TRBJ2-1; V gene: TRBV7-2; D gene: .; CDR3 DNA: TGTGCCAGCAGCAGGGGGGGGGGCGGTGGAGATGAGCAGTTCTTC; CDR3 protein: CASSRGGGGGDEQFF
clone size: .; J gene: TRBJ2-6; V gene: TRBV28; D gene: TRBD1; CDR3 DNA: TGTGCCAGCAGCAGACTACAGGGGCCGGGAGGGGCCAACGTCCTGACTTTC; CDR3 protein: CASSRLQGPGGANVLTF
clone size: many; J gene: TRBJ2-2; V gene: TRBV20-1; D gene: .; CDR3 DNA: TGCAGTGCTATAGGAACCGGGGAGCTGTTTTTT; CDR3 protein: CSAIGTGELFF
clone size: few; J gene: TRBJ2-1; V gene: TRBV12-3/TRBV12-4; D gene: TRBD2; CDR3 DNA: TGTGCCAGCAGGCCAACTAGCGGGACTTACAATGAGCAGTTCTTC; CDR3 protein: CASRPTSGTYNEQFF